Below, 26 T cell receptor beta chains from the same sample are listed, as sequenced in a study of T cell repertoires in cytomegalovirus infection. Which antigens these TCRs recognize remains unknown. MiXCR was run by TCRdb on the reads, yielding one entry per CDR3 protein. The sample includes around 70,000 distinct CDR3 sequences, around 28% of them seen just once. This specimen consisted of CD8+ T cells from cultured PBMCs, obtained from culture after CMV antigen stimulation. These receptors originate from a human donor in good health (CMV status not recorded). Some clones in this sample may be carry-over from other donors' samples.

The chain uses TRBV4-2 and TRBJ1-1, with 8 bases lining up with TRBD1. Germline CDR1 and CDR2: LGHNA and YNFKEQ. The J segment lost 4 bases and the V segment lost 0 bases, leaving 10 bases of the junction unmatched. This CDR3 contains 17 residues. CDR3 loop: CASSQDPPTGVITEAFF. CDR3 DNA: TGTGCCAGCAGCCAAGATCCTCCGACAGGGGTTATCACTGAAGCTTTCTTT.

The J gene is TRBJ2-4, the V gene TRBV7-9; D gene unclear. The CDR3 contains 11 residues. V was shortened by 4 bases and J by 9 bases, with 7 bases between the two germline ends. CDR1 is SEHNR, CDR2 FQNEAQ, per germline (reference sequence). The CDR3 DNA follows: TGTGCCAGCAGCTCAGAAGTCATTCAGTACTTC. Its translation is CASSSEVIQYF.

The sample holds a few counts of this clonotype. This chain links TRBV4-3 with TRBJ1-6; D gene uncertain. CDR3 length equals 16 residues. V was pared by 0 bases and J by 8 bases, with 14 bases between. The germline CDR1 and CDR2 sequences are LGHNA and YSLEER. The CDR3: CASSQEWGDGDSPLHF. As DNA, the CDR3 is TGCGCCAGCAGCCAAGAATGGGGAGACGGGGATTCACCCCTCCACTTT.

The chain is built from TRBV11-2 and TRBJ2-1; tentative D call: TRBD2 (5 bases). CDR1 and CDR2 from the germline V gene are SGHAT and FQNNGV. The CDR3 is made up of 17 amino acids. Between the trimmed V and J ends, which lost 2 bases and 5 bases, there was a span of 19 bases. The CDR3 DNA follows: TGTGCCAGCAGCTTAAGGTTTTTCGAGACTACCAACAATGAGCAGTTCTTC. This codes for CASSLRFFETTNNEQFF. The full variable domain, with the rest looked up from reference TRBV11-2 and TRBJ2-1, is EAGVAQSPRYKIIEKRQSVAFWCNPISGHATLYWYQQILGQGPKLLIQFQNNGVVDDSQLPKDRFSAERLKGVDSTLKIQPAKLEDSAVYLCASSLRFFETTNNEQFFGPGTRLTVL.

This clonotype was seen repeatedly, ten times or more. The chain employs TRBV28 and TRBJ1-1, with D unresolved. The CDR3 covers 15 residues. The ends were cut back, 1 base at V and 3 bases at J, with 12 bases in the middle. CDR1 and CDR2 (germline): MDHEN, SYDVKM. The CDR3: CASSLSGEWDTEAFF. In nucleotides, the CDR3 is TGTGCCAGCAGTTTATCCGGGGAATGGGACACTGAAGCTTTCTTT.

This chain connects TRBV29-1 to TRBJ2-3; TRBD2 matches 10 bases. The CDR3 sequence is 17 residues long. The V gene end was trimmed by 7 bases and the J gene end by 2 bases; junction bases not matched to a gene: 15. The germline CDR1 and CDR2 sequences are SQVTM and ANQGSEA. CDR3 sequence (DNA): TGCAGCGCAAACCTCCCCAGCGGGGGGGCCGACACAGATACGCAGTATTTT. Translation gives CSANLPSGGADTDTQYF.

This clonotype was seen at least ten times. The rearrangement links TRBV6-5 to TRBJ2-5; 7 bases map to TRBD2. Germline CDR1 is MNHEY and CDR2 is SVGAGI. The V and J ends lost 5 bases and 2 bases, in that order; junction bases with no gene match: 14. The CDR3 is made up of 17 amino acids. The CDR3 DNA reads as TGTGCCAGCAGTACCCTCCGGGTAGACGGGGGGCAAGAGACCCAGTACTTC. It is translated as CASSTLRVDGGQETQYF.

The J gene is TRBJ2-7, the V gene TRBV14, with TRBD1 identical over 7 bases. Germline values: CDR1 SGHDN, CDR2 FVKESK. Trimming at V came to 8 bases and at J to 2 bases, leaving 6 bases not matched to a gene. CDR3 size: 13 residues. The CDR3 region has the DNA TGTGCCAGCTCATGGACAGGTCCCTACGAGCAGTACTTC. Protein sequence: CASSWTGPYEQYF.

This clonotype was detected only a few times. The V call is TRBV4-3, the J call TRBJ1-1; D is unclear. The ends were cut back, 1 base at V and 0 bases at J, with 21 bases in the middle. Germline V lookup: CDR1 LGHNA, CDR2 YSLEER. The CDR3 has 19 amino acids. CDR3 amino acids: CASSQGEEVQEWVNTEAFF. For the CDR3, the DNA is TGCGCCAGCAGCCAAGGGGAGGAGGTTCAGGAATGGGTGAACACTGAAGCTTTCTTT.

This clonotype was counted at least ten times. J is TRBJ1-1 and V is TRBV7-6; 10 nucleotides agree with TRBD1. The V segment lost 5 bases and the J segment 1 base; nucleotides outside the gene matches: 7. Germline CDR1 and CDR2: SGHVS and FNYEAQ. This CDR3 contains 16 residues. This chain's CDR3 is CASSDPGQGGNTEAFF. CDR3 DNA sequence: TGTGCCAGCAGCGACCCTGGACAGGGGGGGAACACTGAAGCTTTCTTT.

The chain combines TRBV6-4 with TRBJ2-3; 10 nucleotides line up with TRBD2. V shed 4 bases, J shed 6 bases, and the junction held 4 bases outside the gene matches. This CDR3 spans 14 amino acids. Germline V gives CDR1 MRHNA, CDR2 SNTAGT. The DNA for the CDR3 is TGTGCCAGCAGTGCCAGCGGGGGGGCGGATACGCAGTATTTT. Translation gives CASSASGGADTQYF.

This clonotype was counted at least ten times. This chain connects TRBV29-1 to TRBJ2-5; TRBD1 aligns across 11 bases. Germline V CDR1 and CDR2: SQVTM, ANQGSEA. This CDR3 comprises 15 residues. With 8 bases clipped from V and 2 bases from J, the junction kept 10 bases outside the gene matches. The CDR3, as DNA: TGCAGCTTAACCCCGGACAGGGGGCATCAAGAGACCCAGTACTTC. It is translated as CSLTPDRGHQETQYF. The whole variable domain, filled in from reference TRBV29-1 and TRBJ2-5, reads SAVISQKPSRDICQRGTSLTIQCQVDSQVTMMFWYRQQPGQSLTLIATANQGSEATYESGFVIDKFPISRPNLTFSTLTVSNMSPEDSSIYLCSLTPDRGHQETQYFGPGTRLLVL.

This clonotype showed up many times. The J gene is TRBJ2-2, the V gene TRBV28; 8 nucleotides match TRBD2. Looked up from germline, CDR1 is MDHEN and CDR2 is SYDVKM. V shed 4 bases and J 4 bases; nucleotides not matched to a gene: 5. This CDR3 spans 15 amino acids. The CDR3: CASSSGGPSTGELFF. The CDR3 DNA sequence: TGTGCCAGCAGTTCGGGGGGGCCAAGCACCGGGGAGCTGTTTTTT.

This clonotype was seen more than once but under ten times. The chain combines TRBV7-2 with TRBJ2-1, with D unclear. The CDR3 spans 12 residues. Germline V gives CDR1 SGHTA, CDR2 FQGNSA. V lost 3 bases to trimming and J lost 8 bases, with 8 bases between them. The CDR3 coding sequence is TGTGCCAGCAGCTTCCCGCCGGATGAGCAGTTCTTC. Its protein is CASSFPPDEQFF.

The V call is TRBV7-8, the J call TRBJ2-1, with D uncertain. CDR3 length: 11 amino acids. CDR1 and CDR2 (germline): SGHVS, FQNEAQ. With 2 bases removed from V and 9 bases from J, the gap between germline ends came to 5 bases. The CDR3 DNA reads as TGTGCCAGCAGCTTACTCGGTGAGCAGTTCTTC. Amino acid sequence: CASSLLGEQFF.

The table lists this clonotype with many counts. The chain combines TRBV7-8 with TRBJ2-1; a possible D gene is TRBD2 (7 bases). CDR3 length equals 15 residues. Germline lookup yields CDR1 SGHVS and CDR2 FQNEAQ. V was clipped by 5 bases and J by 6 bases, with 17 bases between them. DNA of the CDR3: TGTGCCAGCAGCCAAGGGGGAGGGGGAGTCAATGAGCAGTTCTTC. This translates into CASSQGGGGVNEQFF. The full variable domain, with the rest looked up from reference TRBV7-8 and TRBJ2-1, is GAGVSQSPRYKVAKRGQDVALRCDPISGHVSLFWYQQALGQGPEFLTYFQNEAQLDKSGLPSDRFFAERPEGSVSTLKIQRTQQEDSAVYLCASSQGGGGVNEQFFGPGTRLTVL.

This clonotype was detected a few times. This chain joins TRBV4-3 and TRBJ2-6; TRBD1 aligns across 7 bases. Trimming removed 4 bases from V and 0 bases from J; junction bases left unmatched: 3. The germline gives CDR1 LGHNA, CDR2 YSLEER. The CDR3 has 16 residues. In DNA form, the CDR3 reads TGCGCCAGCAGCCGGGACAGCGCCTCTGGGGCCAACGTCCTGACTTTC. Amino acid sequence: CASSRDSASGANVLTF.

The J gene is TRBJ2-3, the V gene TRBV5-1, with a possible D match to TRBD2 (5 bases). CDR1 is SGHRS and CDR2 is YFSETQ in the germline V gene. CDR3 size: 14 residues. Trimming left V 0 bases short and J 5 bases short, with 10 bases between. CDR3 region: CASSLVLAQDTQYF. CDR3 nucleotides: TGCGCCAGCAGCTTGGTCCTAGCTCAAGATACGCAGTATTTT.

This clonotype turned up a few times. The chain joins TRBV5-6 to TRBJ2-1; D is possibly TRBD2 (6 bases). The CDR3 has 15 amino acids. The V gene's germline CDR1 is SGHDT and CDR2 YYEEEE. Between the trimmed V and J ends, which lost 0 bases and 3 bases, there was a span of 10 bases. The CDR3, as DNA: TGTGCCAGCAGCTTGGTAGCGGCGATCTACAATGAGCAGTTCTTC. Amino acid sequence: CASSLVAAIYNEQFF.

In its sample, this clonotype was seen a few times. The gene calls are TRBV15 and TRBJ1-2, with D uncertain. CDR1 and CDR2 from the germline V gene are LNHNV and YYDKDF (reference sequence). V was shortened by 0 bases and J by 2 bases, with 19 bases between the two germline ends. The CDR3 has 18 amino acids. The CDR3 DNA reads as TGTGCCACCAGCAGAGATCTGGTGCAAGTAGTGCGGAACTATGGCTACACCTTC. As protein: CATSRDLVQVVRNYGYTF.

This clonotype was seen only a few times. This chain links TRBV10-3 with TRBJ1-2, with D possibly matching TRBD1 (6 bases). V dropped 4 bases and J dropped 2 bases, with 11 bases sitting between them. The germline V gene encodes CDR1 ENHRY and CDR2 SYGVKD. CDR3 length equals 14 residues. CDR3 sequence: CAISVDSENYGYTF. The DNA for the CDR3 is TGTGCCATCAGTGTGGACAGCGAGAACTATGGCTACACCTTC.

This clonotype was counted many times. The chain's CDR3 is CASSEPILAGVNTGELFF. CDR3 in DNA: TGTGCCAGCAGTGAACCGATATTAGCGGGAGTGAACACCGGGGAGCTGTTTTTT. The rearrangement joins TRBV2 to TRBJ2-2; 9 bases are a match to TRBD2. Looked up from germline, CDR1 is SNHLY and CDR2 is FYNNEI. The CDR3 length is 18 residues. V gave up 2 bases and J gave up 1 base; unmatched junction bases: 8.

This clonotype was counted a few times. The CDR3 spells CASSPGEGSNEKLFF. The CDR3 nucleotides are TGTGCCAGCAGCCCCGGTGAGGGCTCTAATGAAAAACTGTTTTTT. The gene calls are TRBV7-9 and TRBJ1-4; D remains ambiguous. The CDR3 covers 15 residues. The V end was cut by 5 bases, the J end by 3 bases, with 13 bases between. Per the germline V gene, CDR1 is SEHNR and CDR2 is FQNEAQ (reference sequence).

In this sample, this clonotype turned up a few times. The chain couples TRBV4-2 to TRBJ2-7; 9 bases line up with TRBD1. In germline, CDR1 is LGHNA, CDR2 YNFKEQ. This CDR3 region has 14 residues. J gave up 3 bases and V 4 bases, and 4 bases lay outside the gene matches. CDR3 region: CASSPGTGHYEQYF. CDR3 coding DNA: TGTGCCAGCAGCCCAGGGACAGGGCACTACGAGCAGTACTTC.

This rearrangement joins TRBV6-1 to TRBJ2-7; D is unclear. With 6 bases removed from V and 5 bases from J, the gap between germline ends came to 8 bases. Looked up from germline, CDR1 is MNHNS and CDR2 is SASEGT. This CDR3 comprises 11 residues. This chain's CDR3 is CASSHYNEQYF. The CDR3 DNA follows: TGTGCCAGCAGCCACTACAACGAGCAGTACTTC.

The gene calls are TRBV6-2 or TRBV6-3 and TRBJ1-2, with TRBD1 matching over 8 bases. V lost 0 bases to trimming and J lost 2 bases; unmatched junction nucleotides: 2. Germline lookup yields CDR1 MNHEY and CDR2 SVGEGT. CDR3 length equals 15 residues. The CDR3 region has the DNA TGTGCCAGCAGTTACTCGGGACAGGCAAACTATGGCTACACCTTC. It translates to CASSYSGQANYGYTF.